These 27 T cell receptor beta chains were all obtained from the same sample, sequenced in a study of early T cells in non-severe SARS-CoV-2 infection. TCRdb called the 5' RACE reads again in MiXCR, with one record for every CDR3 protein. Of 65,000 to 75,000 distinct CDR3 sequences in the sample, approximately 10% were seen once. The sequencing input was whole blood. The receptors were gathered from an adult who was a healthcare worker with PCR-confirmed SARS-CoV-2 infection or an uninfected control (not recorded which).

V gene TRBV7-6 combines with J gene TRBJ1-3; the D gene is possibly TRBD1 (6 bases). CDR3 length equals 15 residues. Looked up from germline, CDR1 is SGHVS and CDR2 is FNYEAQ. Trimming shortened V by 1 base and J by 4 bases, and 11 bases separated the two germline ends. The CDR3: CASSLGGAQGNTIYF. CDR3 coding DNA: TGTGCCAGCAGCTTAGGGGGGGCGCAAGGAAACACCATATATTTT.

There are many counts of this clonotype. This chain links TRBV7-3 with TRBJ2-2; no clear D gene. The length of the CDR3 is 14 residues. Germline-derived CDR1 and CDR2 are SGHTA and FQGTGA. Trimming took 4 bases from V and 1 from J, leaving 7 bases between them. The CDR3 here is CASSSLGNTGELFF. The CDR3 nucleotides read TGTGCCAGCAGCTCCCTCGGGAACACCGGGGAGCTGTTTTTT.

The rearrangement links TRBV6-1 to TRBJ1-5; D not certain. CDR1 MNHNS and CDR2 SASEGT come from the germline V gene. The CDR3 extends over 14 amino acids. V was trimmed by 1 base and J by 9 bases, leaving 13 bases between them. The CDR3 is CASSEVAGYLPQHF. As DNA, the CDR3 is TGTGCCAGCAGTGAAGTTGCAGGTTATCTGCCCCAGCATTTT.

The table lists this clonotype with many counts. The chain uses TRBV9 and TRBJ2-5; tentative D call: TRBD1 (6 bases). Germline CDR1 reads SGDLS; CDR2 reads YYNGEE. The CDR3 covers 15 residues. The V end lost 0 bases, the J end lost 1 base, and 10 bases lay between the germline ends. CDR3 bases: TGTGCCAGCAGCGTAGGGGACATTCCCCAAGAGACCCAGTACTTC. This codes for CASSVGDIPQETQYF.

The V call is TRBV21-1, the J call TRBJ1-6; TRBD1 is the table's D call, not checked against the DNA. TRBV21-1 is described as a pseudogene. This CDR3 has 14 residues. CDR3 region: CASSNVGENSPLHF. The CDR3 DNA sequence: TGTGCCAGCAGCAATGTGGGGGAGAATTCACCCCTCCACTTT.

This clonotype has ten or more counts. The chain links TRBV10-3 to TRBJ1-6; D is undetermined. The germline V and J ends were trimmed by 6 bases and 10 bases, with 10 bases remaining between them. Germline V gene sequence: CDR1 ENHRY, CDR2 SYGVKD. This CDR3 has 12 residues. CDR3 protein: CAISVQGSPLHF. In DNA, the CDR3 is TGTGCCATCAGCGTACAAGGATCACCCCTCCACTTT.

This clonotype was recorded at least ten times. The CDR3 DNA reads as TGCAGCGTTGAAGGGATAGCGGAAAGATCCTACAATGAGCAGTTCTTC. Encoded protein: CSVEGIAERSYNEQFF. The V gene is TRBV29-1, the J gene TRBJ2-1; a weak D match, TRBD2 (6 bases). The germline CDR1 and CDR2 sequences are SQVTM and ANQGSEA. V dropped 1 base and J dropped 1 base, with 14 bases sitting between them. CDR3 length: 16 amino acids.

As for this clonotype: One junction end does not reproduce the germline sequence, and a read error may be involved. V gene TRBV7-9 combines with J gene TRBJ2-3; 7 bases fit TRBD1. CDR1 SEHNR and CDR2 FQNEAQ come from the germline V gene (reference sequence). The CDR3 runs to 14 residues. The CDR3 DNA reads TGTGCCAGCAGCTCCTGGGACAGCATAGATACGCAGTATTTT. Its translation: CASSSWDSIDTQYF.

This rearrangement joins TRBV9 to TRBJ2-4; D may correspond to TRBD1 or TRBD2 (5 bases each). V lost 1 base and J 6 bases, leaving 14 bases between the germline ends. This CDR3 spans 15 amino acids. Germline lookup yields CDR1 SGDLS and CDR2 YYNGEE. CDR3 bases: TGTGCCAGCAGCGTATCTGGGACCCAGGGAAACATTCAGTACTTC. Translated: CASSVSGTQGNIQYF.

This clonotype came up many times. The V gene is TRBV5-1, the J gene TRBJ2-5; D might be TRBD2 (5 bases). Trimming stripped 5 bases from V and 2 bases from J, with 16 bases between. Germline CDR1 is SGHRS and CDR2 is YFSETQ. This CDR3 region has 15 residues. CDR3 nucleotide sequence: TGCGCCAGCAGTCGGAGCGGCGAACTACAAGAGACCCAGTACTTC. Its translation: CASSRSGELQETQYF.

The chain carries TRBV3-1 and TRBJ2-7, with D unclear. Germline lookup yields CDR1 LGHDT and CDR2 YNNKEL (reference sequence). The CDR3 runs to 11 residues. Deletions cut 3 bases from V and 7 bases from J, with 7 bases between. The CDR3 DNA reads TGTGCCAGCAGCCAGCTCCAAGAGCAGTACTTC. Translated, it gives CASSQLQEQYF.

This clonotype was counted many times. The chain has TRBV4-1 and TRBJ1-1, with TRBD1 identical over 7 bases. This CDR3 region has 13 residues. Germline V lookup: CDR1 MGHRA, CDR2 YSYEKL. The ends lost 3 bases at V and 10 bases at J; junction bases unmatched: 8. The DNA of the CDR3 is TGCGCCAGCAGCCAGGCGACAGGGAGTGGAGCTTTCTTT. Protein sequence: CASSQATGSGAFF.

This clonotype was observed at least ten times. The chain combines TRBV29-1 with TRBJ1-1; D is unresolved. Deletions cut 6 bases from V and 2 bases from J, with 16 bases between. Looked up from germline, CDR1 is SQVTM and CDR2 is ANQGSEA. The CDR3 runs 14 residues. CDR3: CSVLRDTSNTEAFF. CDR3 nucleotides: TGCAGCGTGCTCAGAGACACCTCAAACACTGAAGCTTTCTTT.

This clonotype has at least ten counts. The rearrangement links TRBV6-5 to TRBJ1-1; D not resolved. CDR3 size: 14 residues. CDR1 MNHEY and CDR2 SVGAGI come from the germline V gene. Trimming cost V 5 bases and J 1 base, with 11 bases left between them. CDR3: CASSGQTPNTEAFF. Here the CDR3 DNA reads TGTGCCAGCAGTGGCCAGACACCGAACACTGAAGCTTTCTTT.

This clonotype has just a few counts. The rearrangement uses TRBV7-9 and TRBJ2-1; 16 positions match TRBD2. This CDR3 is built from 17 residues. Looked up from germline, CDR1 is SEHNR and CDR2 is FQNEAQ (reference sequence). The junction had 7 bases not matched to a gene; V was cut back by 5 bases and J by 6 bases. CDR3 sequence reads: CASSPGTSGRDSNEQFF. The CDR3 nucleotides are TGTGCCAGCAGCCCCGGGACTAGCGGGAGGGATAGCAATGAGCAGTTCTTC.

The table lists this clonotype with many counts. The chain uses TRBV7-2 and TRBJ2-5; unclear D gene. Germline loops: CDR1 SGHTA, CDR2 FQGNSA. The CDR3 runs 12 residues. Trimming removed 1 base at V and 7 bases at J, with 7 bases between. Here the CDR3 reads CASSLVRATQYF. The CDR3 bases are TGTGCCAGCAGCTTAGTCCGGGCGACCCAGTACTTC. The variable domain in full, completed from reference TRBV7-2 and TRBJ2-5, reads GAGVSQSPSNKVTEKGKDVELRCDPISGHTALYWYRQSLGQGLEFLIYFQGNSAPDKSGLPSDRFSAERTGGSVSTLTIQRTQQEDSAVYLCASSLVRATQYFGPGTRLLVL.

This clonotype appeared many times. The genes are TRBV13 and TRBJ2-1; D remains unclear. CDR3 length: 12 residues. V lost 5 bases and J 12 bases, leaving 14 bases between the germline ends. Germline assignment: CDR1 PRHDT and CDR2 FYEKMQ (reference sequence). Here the CDR3 DNA reads TGTGCCAGCAGCGTAGAAAACTCGGGGCAGTTCTTC. Translated: CASSVENSGQFF.

This clonotype was observed at least ten times. The chain links TRBV20-1 to TRBJ2-3; 7 bases are shared with TRBD2. Germline-derived CDR1 and CDR2 are DFQATT and SNEGSKA (reference sequence). J was trimmed by 2 bases and V by 0 bases; bases with no gene match: 5. This CDR3 is 15 amino acids long. This CDR3 is CSARDPLANTDTQYF. The CDR3 DNA follows: TGCAGTGCTAGAGACCCACTAGCGAACACAGATACGCAGTATTTT.

This chain uses TRBV7-8 with TRBJ1-3, with unresolved D. Germline CDR1 is SGHVS and CDR2 is FQNEAQ. The CDR3 totals 14 residues. V shed 6 bases and J shed 0 bases, with 9 bases lying between them. The CDR3 protein is CASRVGNSGNTIYF. DNA for the CDR3: TGTGCCAGCAGAGTTGGGAACTCTGGAAACACCATATATTTT.

This clonotype was found a few times. The V gene is TRBV12-3 or TRBV12-4, the J gene TRBJ2-7, with TRBD2 matching over 9 bases. The CDR3 loop spans 16 amino acids. Losses at the gene ends were 6 bases for V and 2 bases for J; bases not matched to a gene: 11. Written as DNA, the CDR3 is TGTGCCAGCAGCACCGTTTACCTAGCGGGGACCTACGAGCAGTACTTC. It codes for CASSTVYLAGTYEQYF.

This clonotype was found a few times. The chain uses TRBV3-2 and TRBJ2-1; no check of the table's D call, TRBD2, against the DNA was made. TRBV3-2 has pseudogene status. This CDR3 comprises 14 residues. The CDR3 DNA sequence: TGTGCCAGCAGCCAAACTAGCGGGAGGGCCAGGGAGTTCTTC. Its translation: CASSQTSGRAREFF.

This clonotype was recorded many times. V is TRBV9 and J is TRBJ1-3, with a possible D match to TRBD1 (5 bases). This CDR3 is built from 14 residues. CDR1 is SGDLS, CDR2 YYNGEE, per germline. V dropped 3 bases and J dropped 0 bases, with 7 bases sitting between them. CDR3 DNA: TGTGCCAGCAGCGGGGGCCGCTCTGGAAACACCATATATTTT. Encoded protein: CASSGGRSGNTIYF.

At least ten counts were recorded for this clonotype. The chain has TRBV27 and TRBJ1-5; a possible D gene is TRBD1 (6 bases). Deletions cut 6 bases from V and 3 bases from J, with 18 bases between. The CDR3 has 16 amino acids. The germline CDR1 and CDR2 sequences are MNHEY and SMNVEV (reference sequence). CDR3 DNA: TGTGCCAGCAGAAGGGGAGGACAGACATACAATCAGCCCCAGCATTTT. Its protein product is CASRRGGQTYNQPQHF.

This rearrangement joins TRBV2 to TRBJ1-2; no clear D. The V end lost 0 bases, the J end lost 1 base, and 24 bases lay between the germline ends. Germline V gene data show CDR1 as SNHLY and CDR2 as FYNNEI. This CDR3 spans 20 amino acids. In nucleotides, the CDR3 is TGTGCCAGCAGTGAAGCGCTTCGCTGGGGAGTCCAAACAAATAACTATGGCTACACCTTC. This translates into CASSEALRWGVQTNNYGYTF.

Comments on this clonotype: This sequence may be a read error, since a much larger clone differs from it by one base. V is TRBV11-2 and J is TRBJ1-1, with 8 bases fitting TRBD1. CDR3 size: 15 residues. Germline CDR1 is SGHAT and CDR2 is FQNNGV. In DNA, the CDR3 is TGTACCAGCAGCCCACGGACAGGGATGAACACTGAAGCTTTCTTT. Translating gives CTSSPRTGMNTEAFF.

This clonotype was detected ten times or more. J is TRBJ1-1 and V is TRBV18, with D unresolved. Per germline, CDR1 KGHSH and CDR2 LQKENI. The V gene lost 3 bases and the J gene lost 0 bases, with 5 bases spanning the gap. The CDR3 sequence is 13 residues long. The CDR3 bases are TGTGCCAGCTCACCGGGCATGAACACTGAAGCTTTCTTT. It codes for CASSPGMNTEAFF.

This clonotype was picked up a small number of times. The germline gene is not matched at one end of the junction; a read error may be the cause. V and J are TRBV7-7 and TRBJ2-5; D is unresolved. Per the germline V gene, CDR1 is SSHAT and CDR2 is FNYEAQ (reference sequence). CDR3 size: 12 residues. The CDR3 here is CASSAEDRTQYF. CDR3 sequence (DNA): TGTGCTAGCAGTGCCGAGGATCGAACCCAGTACTTC.